This T cell receptor beta chain is drawn from a study of blood T cell repertoires in COVID-19. About the study: Samples came from the United States, Italy and Spain, spanning acute and convalescent COVID-19. From T cells, B-cell-depleted T cells, or PBMCs came the material, which was cDNA or gDNA.

The J segment lost 1 base and the V segment lost 1 base, leaving 2 bases of the junction unmatched. This CDR3 comprises 16 residues. The germline V gene encodes CDR1 KGHSH and CDR2 LQKENI. Patients of the Seattle cohort, enrolled during active infection, were followed longitudinally. In the study's own analysis: From reference gene primer amplification, estimates of nucleated cell counts were derived. The protocol was immunoSEQ multiplex PCR, while the TCRdb copy is restricted to in-frame clones and leaves out a portion. D and trimming were read from the DNA, whereas the V and J calls and clone size are those reported in that table. The sample carries 300,000 to 400,000 clones, about nine tenths recorded once.

The rearrangement links TRBV18 to TRBJ1-5; 9 nucleotides match TRBD1. This clonotype originated in a woman in her 70s with COVID-19, enrolled during active disease. Source material: peripheral blood. The CDR3 nucleotides are TGTGCCAGCTCACCACAAGGGACAGGGAGCAATCAGCCCCAGCATTTT. Its translation: CASSPQGTGSNQPQHF.